One and the same sample provided the 4 T cell receptor beta chains below, sequenced in a study of T cells in women clearing cervical HPV infection. Data came from immunoSEQ multiplex PCR; TCRdb stores just in-frame clones and leaves some out. This sample's clone table lists 25,000 to 35,000 clones. Material: blood buffy coat. Receptors originate from a woman between 18 and 69 years old with a cervical HPV16 infection that either progressed to CIN3+ or cleared (not recorded which).

For this clone: The read gets to within 3 residues of the CDR3 end, and the germline J gene fills in the rest. V gene TRBV5-4 combines with J gene TRBJ2-7, with TRBD1 as a possible D gene (5 bases). V gave up 4 bases and J gave up 4 bases, with 9 bases separating them. Germline assignment: CDR1 SGHNT and CDR2 YYREEE (reference sequence). This CDR3 has 12 amino acids. CDR3 loop: CASSGKGYEQYF. The covered CDR3 bases are TGTGCCAGCAGCGGCAAGGGGTACGAG.

A note on this clone: The CDR3 end is not reached by the read, which stops 3 residues before it; the germline J gene fills it in. The chain joins TRBV2 to TRBJ1-5, with a possible D match to TRBD1 (5 bases). CDR1 SNHLY and CDR2 FYNNEI come from the germline V gene. V lost 8 bases and J lost 0, with 11 bases in between. The CDR3 has 14 amino acids. CDR3 DNA (partial): TGTGCCAGCTCGGACACTTATAGCAATCAGCCC. This gives the protein CASSDTYSNQP. The full-length CDR3 reads as CASSDTYSNQPQHF. Full variable domain (outside the CDR3, taken from reference TRBV2 and TRBJ1-5): EPEVTQTPSHQVTQMGQEVILRCVPISNHLYFYWYRQILGQKVEFLVSFYNNEISEKSEIFDDQFSVERPDGSNFTLKIRSTKLEDSAMYFCASSDTYSNQPQHFGDGTRLSIL.

CDR3 loop: CASSSTVNSPLHF. CDR3 bases read: TGTGCCAGCAGCTCGACAGTGAACTCACCC. This chain joins TRBV7-9 and TRBJ1-6; a weak D match, TRBD1 (5 bases). Read sequence stops 3 residues before the CDR3 end, and the germline J gene provides the missing end. CDR3 length: 13 residues. The V gene's germline CDR1 is SEHNR and CDR2 FQNEAQ (reference sequence). Trimming removed 4 bases at V and 10 bases at J, with 11 bases between.

The sequenced CDR3 bases are TGTGCCTGGAGTGTACAGCTGAACACTGAA. Its translation is CAWSVQLNTE. The whole CDR3 region reads CAWSVQLNTEAFF. V and J are TRBV30 and TRBJ1-1, with D uncertain. The sequenced fragment ends 3 residues before the CDR3 boundary, so the rest is inferred from the germline J gene. CDR3 length equals 13 residues. Trimming took off 0 bases at V and 0 bases at J, with 5 bases between the two ends. The V gene's germline CDR1 is GTSNPN and CDR2 SVGIG (reference sequence).